Listed below are T cell receptor beta chains from one sample, sequenced in a study of blood T cell repertoires in COVID-19. Profiled with immunoSEQ multiplex PCR; TCRdb holds only in-frame clones, not every one. This sample yields a few hundred thousand clones, of which roughly 89% are seen a single time; about 4.5% belongs to the top ten. Sequencing was performed on peripheral blood. The receptor set was obtained from a woman in her thirties or forties who had recovered from COVID-19. Both conserved end residues are trimmed from each CDR3.

j_gene	v_gene	CDR3aa
TRBJ2-7	TRBV7-6	ASSRRTSGDYEQY
TRBJ2-3	TRBV3-1/TRBV3-2	ASSPTGALTDTQY
TRBJ2-1	TRBV29-1	SVEVGEFTNEQF
TRBJ1-1	TRBV14	ASSQGYYTEAF
TRBJ2-6	TRBV30	AWSVLGYSGANVLT
TRBJ2-2	TRBV7-9	ASPLAENTGELF
TRBJ2-2	TRBV4-3	ASSQGSVTAGELF
TRBJ1-1	TRBV5-4	ASSPRGNTEAF
TRBJ2-6	TRBV30	AWTGGAGANVLT
TRBJ1-2	TRBV5-1	ASSQLWTENGYT
TRBJ1-6	TRBV10-3	AMPQGGRRSPLH
TRBJ1-1	TRBV6-5	ASSRGLITTEAF
TRBJ2-7	TRBV5-4	ASSSGTGISYEQY
TRBJ2-1	TRBV2	ASRNGTGGWNEQF
TRBJ2-4	TRBV7-2	ASSFSDLNIQY
TRBJ1-4	TRBV5-1	ASSVTGVNEKLF
TRBJ1-6	TRBV4-3	ASSQEHRFNSPLH
TRBJ2-7	TRBV2	ASSRDTNTYEQY
TRBJ1-2	TRBV3-1/TRBV3-2	ASSRTVGHGYGYT
TRBJ1-3	TRBV28	ASSRPPVDTIY
TRBJ2-1	TRBV11-2	ASSPSGGNYNEQF
TRBJ2-1	TRBV5-1	ASRYSGGLNEQF
TRBJ2-2	TRBV18	ASSTGFGTGELF
TRBJ2-3	TRBV12-5	ASSRGTRRFTDTQY
TRBJ2-7	TRBV12-3/TRBV12-4	ASSLDSRGEQY
TRBJ2-5	TRBV19	ASRAGQGGETQY
TRBJ1-1	TRBV7-8	ASSFGMFYSDTEAF
TRBJ2-1	TRBV2	ASSEARTLTIYNEQF
TRBJ2-5	TRBV2	ASGRSTSGEETQY
TRBJ2-1	TRBV5-1	ASSIETGVNNEQF
TRBJ2-7	TRBV5-1	ASSPGGSAYEQY
TRBJ2-1	TRBV6-2/TRBV6-3	ASSGTSEGYNEQF
TRBJ1-2	TRBV15	ATSRDRGPRSGYT
TRBJ1-1	TRBV2	ASSGQGTEAF
TRBJ2-3	TRBV6-5	ASTGQGGYGDTQY
TRBJ1-4	TRBV19	ASSIRHRNSREKLF
TRBJ2-1	TRBV5-4	ASSPLAGGQFGEQF
TRBJ1-5	TRBV6-2/TRBV6-3	ASSLTGDQPQH
TRBJ2-2	TRBV10-3	ATMGRRELF
TRBJ2-1	TRBV4-1	ASSRLSSYNEQF